The clone carrying this T cell receptor beta chain was counted a few times. Its target is unknown. Libraries of TCR beta came from quantitative 5'-RACE with molecular barcodes. TCRdb reanalysed the 5' RACE reads using MiXCR and keeps one entry per CDR3 protein. Of a few hundred thousand distinct CDR3 sequences detected, 20% to 30% appear once; the ten largest clones hold around 0.64%. The V gene's germline CDR1 is DFQATT and CDR2 SNEGSKA (reference sequence). The CDR3 contains 14 residues. V lost 3 bases, J lost 4 bases, and 5 bases stayed unmatched. This specimen belongs to a study of CD8 T cells in ankylosing spondylitis. Whole-study results and caveats: A motif of fewer than ten highly homologous TCR beta variants was seen as apparently characteristic of ankylosing spondylitis blood. There was reportedly significant enrichment of clones that were disease-linked in matched ankylosing spondylitis synovial fluid. Relatively rare in peripheral blood, disease-linked clones were also CD8+.

The specimen was blood, either unsorted or a sorted T cell fraction (not recorded which). This receptor was obtained from a male donor with ankylosing spondylitis or in good health (not recorded which). V and J are TRBV20-1 and TRBJ2-5, with 10 bases that match TRBD2. The CDR3 coding sequence is TGCAGTGCTAGGGGGCTAGCGGGGGCAGAGACCCAGTACTTC. It translates to CSARGLAGAETQYF.